This paragraph covers one T cell receptor (beta chain) sequence. Its target is unknown. CDR3 size: 14 residues. Germline values: CDR1 SGHRS, CDR2 YFSETQ. Trimming took 1 base from V and 9 from J; bases not matched to a gene: 5. This specimen comes from a study of T cells in Graves' hyperthyroidism and ophthalmopathy. Overall study results and limits: The model predicted ophthalmopathy a median approximately six months before onset. Through a model of 13 V-J features, ophthalmopathy was separated from stable hyperthyroidism.

Template material for amplifying TCR beta CDR3 regions consisted of RNA transcripts. The HTBI set primed first-round TCR CDR3 RT-PCR. TCRdb redid the calling of the multiplex PCR reads with MiXCR, one entry per CDR3 protein. This sample carries approximately 690,000 distinct CDR3 sequences, 20% of them seen once, and the ten largest clones take about 35%. From approximately 9.5 ml of fresh peripheral blood, PBMCs were isolated. The chain employs TRBV5-1 and TRBJ2-1, with 9 bases matching TRBD1. This TCR came from a man aged 30-40 years with Graves' ophthalmopathy. The sequenced material came from blood. DNA of the CDR3: TGCGCCAGCAGCTTGCTTCCACAGGGGGCTGAGCAGTTCTTC. Amino acid sequence: CASSLLPQGAEQFF. The full variable domain, in which reference TRBV5-1 and TRBJ2-1 provide the parts outside the CDR3, is KAGVTQTPRYLIKTRGQQVTLSCSPISGHRSVSWYQQTPGQGLQFLFEYFSETQRNKGNFPGRFSGRQFSNSRSEMNVSTLELGDSALYLCASSLLPQGAEQFFGPGTRLTVL.